A selection of T cell receptor beta chains follows, all from one sample in a study of graft-versus-host responses after intestinal transplantation. These TCRs are of unknown antigen specificity. Repertoires were generated with immunoSEQ multiplex PCR, while TCRdb's copy carries only in-frame clones and drops some. The sample carries about 28,000 clones, about 80% recorded once. The sequencing here drew on unstimulated CD8+ T cells sorted from spleen or lymph node cells, taken before intestinal transplant. These TCRs come from a human donor who received an intestinal transplant. The CDR3 runs from the conserved cysteine through the conserved F or W. The D gene is left open where the match is weak. The size of a clone is reported for some rows only, either as once, few or many, or as a class for expanded clones.

j_gene	d_gene	abundance	v_gene	CDR3aa	CDR3nt
TRBJ2-7	TRBD1	-	TRBV28	CASSFGPGQGYEQYF	TGTGCCAGCAGTTTTGGCCCGGGACAGGGCTACGAGCAGTACTTC
TRBJ2-7	TRBD2	-	TRBV7-9	CASSLPSGYEQYF	TGTGCCAGCAGCTTACCTAGCGGGTACGAGCAGTACTTC
TRBJ1-1	TRBD1	-	TRBV27	CASSLGPGTGLNTEAFF	TGTGCCAGCAGTTTAGGCCCCGGGACAGGGTTGAACACTGAAGCTTTCTTT
TRBJ2-2	TRBD2	-	TRBV27	CASSAIPSGSYTGELFF	TGTGCCAGCAGTGCGATTCCTAGCGGGAGCTACACCGGGGAGCTGTTTTTT
TRBJ2-7	-	-	TRBV4-1	CASSQVGQGGYEQYF	TGCGCCAGCAGCCAAGTGGGTCAGGGCGGATACGAGCAGTACTTC
TRBJ2-7	-	-	TRBV4-2	CASSQATASYEQYF	TGTGCCAGCAGCCAAGCGACAGCCTCCTACGAGCAGTACTTC
TRBJ1-1	-	-	TRBV15	CATSRVEFITEAFF	TGTGCCACCAGCAGAGTAGAATTTATTACTGAAGCTTTCTTT
TRBJ2-3	-	-	TRBV2	CATGWGSSTDTQYF	TGTGCCACGGGATGGGGATCTAGCACAGATACGCAGTATTTT
TRBJ2-3	-	-	TRBV7-9	CASSLGGVRHTDTQYF	TGTGCCAGCAGCCTAGGGGGGGTTCGCCACACAGATACGCAGTATTTT
TRBJ2-7	-	-	TRBV6-6	CASSSRIEQYF	TGTGCCAGCAGTTCTAGGATCGAGCAGTACTTC
TRBJ2-1	-	-	TRBV25-1	CASKVQGGNEQFF	TGTGCCAGCAAGGTGCAGGGGGGAAATGAGCAGTTCTTC
TRBJ2-1	-	-	TRBV5-5	CASSLADSYNEQFF	TGTGCCAGCAGCTTGGCAGACTCCTACAATGAGCAGTTCTTC
TRBJ2-6	-	-	TRBV14	CASSQYPGRSGANVLTF	TGTGCCAGCAGCCAATATCCAGGGCGCTCTGGGGCCAACGTCCTGACTTTC
TRBJ2-7	TRBD1	once	TRBV6-1	CASSAFSGQGPYEQYF	TGTGCCAGCAGTGCTTTCTCGGGACAGGGCCCCTACGAGCAGTACTTC
TRBJ2-3	TRBD2	once	TRBV19	CASSERGADTQYF	TGTGCCAGTAGCGAGCGGGGAGCAGATACGCAGTATTTT
TRBJ2-7	-	-	TRBV27	CASSVTSSYEQYF	TGTGCCAGCAGTGTGACAAGCTCCTACGAGCAGTACTTC
TRBJ2-7	TRBD1	-	TRBV28	CASSWGPPRGRGPTYEQYF	TGTGCCAGCAGTTGGGGACCACCAAGGGGCAGGGGGCCGACCTACGAGCAGTACTTC
TRBJ2-7	-	-	TRBV7-5	CARTQWGRGLYYEQYF	TGTGCCAGAACCCAGTGGGGCAGGGGCTTATACTACGAGCAGTACTTC
TRBJ2-7	TRBD1	-	TRBV29-1	CSVEVVGQGYEQYF	TGCAGCGTTGAGGTTGTGGGACAGGGGTACGAGCAGTACTTC
TRBJ2-7	TRBD1	-	TRBV2	CASSDRGISSYEQYF	TGTGCCAGCAGTGACAGGGGGATTAGCTCCTACGAGCAGTACTTC
TRBJ2-1	-	few	TRBV4-1	CASSQDPGRVDEQFF	TGCGCCAGCAGCCAAGATCCGGGCAGGGTTGATGAGCAGTTCTTC
TRBJ2-3	TRBD2	-	TRBV7-6	CASSWEGGTDTQYF	TGTGCCAGCAGCTGGGAGGGTGGCACAGATACGCAGTATTTT
TRBJ2-7	TRBD2	medium-sized	TRBV4-1	CASSQVTSGYYEQYF	TGCGCCAGCAGCCAAGTCACTAGCGGATACTACGAGCAGTACTTC
TRBJ1-2	-	-	TRBV4-1	CASSQARVINYGYTF	TGCGCCAGCAGCCAAGCCAGGGTCATAAACTATGGCTACACCTTC
TRBJ2-3	-	-	TRBV28	CASSTGSPTDTQYF	TGTGCCAGCAGTACAGGGTCCCCCACAGATACGCAGTATTTT
TRBJ1-1	-	once	TRBV6-1	CASSARSGYTEAFF	TGTGCCAGCAGTGCCAGATCGGGATACACTGAAGCTTTCTTT
TRBJ1-1	-	-	TRBV10-3	CAISESLTGANTEAFF	TGTGCCATCAGTGAGTCATTGACAGGCGCTAACACTGAAGCTTTCTTT
TRBJ2-3	-	-	TRBV21-1	CASSKIWAVGEVKDTQYF	TGTGCCAGCAGCAAAATCTGGGCGGTAGGGGAGGTTAAAGATACGCAGTATTTT
TRBJ2-2	TRBD2	-	TRBV7-9	CASSPRGGLNTGELFF	TGTGCCAGCAGCCCCCGCGGGGGGCTCAACACCGGGGAACTGTTTTTT
TRBJ1-6	-	-	TRBV5-6	CASSGAGTSDSPLHF	TGTGCCAGCAGTGGCGCCGGGACTTCGGATTCACCCCTCCACTTT
TRBJ1-2	-	few	TRBV6-6	CASRDSYGYTF	TGTGCCAGCAGGGACAGCTATGGCTACACCTTC
TRBJ2-2	TRBD2	-	TRBV28	CASRGPIAGAGTGELFF	TGTGCCAGCAGGGGACCCATAGCGGGAGCAGGTACCGGGGAGCTGTTTTTT
TRBJ2-5	TRBD2	-	TRBV29-1	CSVEDTVAGGPTQYF	TGCAGCGTTGAAGATACGGTAGCGGGAGGGCCGACCCAGTACTTC
TRBJ1-1	-	-	TRBV4-2	CASSQAGGPNTEAFF	TGTGCCAGCAGCCAAGCTGGGGGCCCGAACACTGAAGCTTTCTTT
TRBJ2-7	-	-	TRBV7-6	CASSTGQFYEQYF	TGTGCCAGCAGCACCGGACAGTTCTACGAGCAGTACTTC
TRBJ2-7	TRBD2	-	TRBV27	CASGGLAGEGQYF	TGTGCCAGCGGGGGACTAGCGGGAGAGGGGCAGTACTTC
TRBJ2-1	TRBD2	-	TRBV9	CASSYSGLVASFSEQFF	TGTGCCAGCAGCTATTCTGGACTAGTGGCCTCCTTTAGTGAGCAGTTCTTC
TRBJ2-7	TRBD1	-	TRBV19	CASSITGGTYEQYF	TGTGCCAGTAGTATCACAGGGGGCACATACGAGCAGTACTTC
TRBJ1-2	-	-	TRBV6-4	CASSDHGGLGYYGYTF	TGTGCCAGCAGTGACCACGGAGGACTTGGGTACTATGGCTACACCTTC
TRBJ1-2	-	few	TRBV29-1	CSVDKGNYGYTF	TGCAGCGTTGATAAGGGGAACTATGGCTACACCTTC
TRBJ2-1	TRBD2	-	TRBV5-4	CASRVPGLAVTEFF	TGTGCCAGCAGGGTCCCGGGACTAGCGGTGACGGAGTTCTTC
TRBJ1-5	TRBD1	-	TRBV28	CASSSADRASNQPQHF	TGTGCCAGCAGTTCGGCGGACAGGGCTAGCAATCAGCCCCAGCATTTT
TRBJ2-2	-	-	TRBV7-6	CASSPVVAGTNTGELFF	TGTGCCAGCAGCCCCGTGGTTGCCGGTACGAACACCGGGGAGCTGTTTTTT
TRBJ2-3	TRBD2	-	TRBV10-3	CAISRLAGGLADTQYF	TGTGCCATCAGCCGACTAGCGGGGGGGCTGGCAGATACGCAGTATTTT
TRBJ1-1	-	-	TRBV7-3	CASSLTPVGVKNTEAFF	TGTGCCAGCAGCTTAACCCCGGTAGGGGTTAAGAACACTGAAGCTTTCTTT
TRBJ2-1	TRBD2	-	TRBV14	CASSPGGGLAGSNEQFF	TGTGCCAGCAGCCCCGGTGGCGGACTAGCGGGGTCCAATGAGCAGTTCTTC
TRBJ2-1	-	-	TRBV7-9	CASRSLAVEQFF	TGTGCCAGCAGATCCTTAGCGGTGGAGCAGTTCTTC
TRBJ2-1	-	-	TRBV28	CASNPMGAPYNEQFF	TGTGCCAGCAACCCCATGGGGGCACCCTACAATGAGCAGTTCTTC
TRBJ2-5	TRBD1	-	TRBV7-7	CASSPNAGTEIQETQYF	TGTGCCAGCAGCCCAAACGCCGGGACAGAAATTCAAGAGACCCAGTACTTC
TRBJ2-7	TRBD2	-	TRBV7-6	CASSLGTGTSFHEQYF	TGTGCCAGCAGCTTAGGAACCGGGACTAGCTTCCACGAGCAGTACTTC
TRBJ2-1	-	-	TRBV13	CASSLGRSYNEQFF	TGTGCCAGCAGCTTAGGCAGGTCCTACAATGAGCAGTTCTTC
TRBJ2-7	TRBD2	hyperexpanded	TRBV5-6	CASSEPGLAVYEQYF	TGTGCCAGCAGTGAACCTGGACTAGCGGTCTACGAGCAGTACTTC
TRBJ2-7	TRBD1	-	TRBV4-1	CASSQLIISLTGNEQYF	TGCGCCAGCAGCCAACTAATTATAAGCTTGACAGGGAACGAGCAGTACTTC
TRBJ1-5	-	-	TRBV7-6	CASSIRRGPDQPQHF	TGTGCCAGCAGCATCCGCAGGGGACCCGATCAGCCCCAGCATTTT
TRBJ1-4	TRBD1	once	TRBV7-2	CASSLGQGPEKLFF	TGTGCCAGCAGCCTAGGACAGGGCCCTGAAAAACTGTTTTTT